The 10 T cell receptor beta chains in this list originate from one sample, sequenced in a study of blood T cell repertoires in COVID-19. The method was immunoSEQ multiplex PCR; TCRdb's version includes in-frame clones alone and lacks a portion of them. The sample has about 210,000 clones; 80% to 90% are singletons. The sample consisted of peripheral blood. These receptors originate from a woman between 40 and 55 years old with active or convalescent COVID-19.

Written as DNA, the CDR3 is TGTGCCACCAGTGATCCGGGACACTCACCCCGGGATACGCAGTATTTT. Protein product: CATSDPGHSPRDTQYF. V gene TRBV24-1 combines with J gene TRBJ2-3; tentatively, D is TRBD1 (6 bases). Germline V gives CDR1 KGHDR, CDR2 SFDVKD. CDR3 length: 16 residues. Trimming took off 3 bases at V and 6 bases at J, with 18 bases between the two ends.

V gene TRBV6-2 or TRBV6-3 combines with J gene TRBJ1-1, with 9 positions matching TRBD1. In germline, CDR1 is MNHEY, CDR2 SVGEGT. The CDR3 totals 17 residues. Germline trimming cut 4 bases from V and 4 bases from J; bases unmatched to any gene: 13. CDR3 sequence (DNA): TGTGCCAGCAGTTCCCCCCCTGGACAGGGGAGGAGCACTGAAGCTTTCTTT. Its protein product is CASSSPPGQGRSTEAFF.

This clone was observed a handful of times. The chain carries TRBV2 and TRBJ2-7; 7 bases fit TRBD1. Germline CDR1 reads SNHLY; CDR2 reads FYNNEI. CDR3 length: 15 residues. The V gene end was trimmed by 4 bases and the J gene end by 0 bases; junction bases not matched to a gene: 6. CDR3 sequence: CASSVPDRVSYEQYF. Written as DNA, the CDR3 is TGTGCCAGCAGTGTTCCTGACAGGGTCTCCTACGAGCAGTACTTC. The complete variable domain, with remaining parts taken from reference TRBV2 and TRBJ2-7, reads EPEVTQTPSHQVTQMGQEVILRCVPISNHLYFYWYRQILGQKVEFLVSFYNNEISEKSEIFDDQFSVERPDGSNFTLKIRSTKLEDSAMYFCASSVPDRVSYEQYFGPGTRLTVT.

This chain uses TRBV27 with TRBJ1-2; D gene unclear. Germline V gives CDR1 MNHEY, CDR2 SMNVEV (reference sequence). With 3 bases removed from V and 2 bases from J, the gap between germline ends came to 7 bases. The CDR3 length is 13 residues. The CDR3 DNA reads as TGTGCCAGCAGTTTCACGGGGAACTATGGCTACACCTTC. Translating gives CASSFTGNYGYTF.

The chain has TRBV3-1 (or the pseudogene TRBV3-2) and TRBJ1-1; D call uncertain. Germline CDR1 reads LGHDT; CDR2 reads YNNKEL (reference sequence). V lost 1 base, J lost 1 base, and 4 bases lay in between. This CDR3 has 13 residues. The CDR3 loop reads CASSQAQNTEAFF. The CDR3, as DNA: TGTGCCAGCAGCCAAGCACAGAACACTGAAGCTTTCTTT.

The V call is TRBV13, the J call TRBJ2-7, with TRBD2 identical over 13 bases. CDR1 is PRHDT, CDR2 FYEKMQ, per germline (reference sequence). This CDR3 is built from 16 residues. Trimming at V came to 4 bases and at J to 6 bases, leaving 9 bases not matched to a gene. The CDR3 spells CASSSNPLAGGREQYF. The CDR3 region has the DNA TGTGCCAGCAGCTCTAACCCACTAGCGGGGGGGCGCGAGCAGTACTTC. Drawing the rest from reference TRBV13 and TRBJ2-7, the complete variable domain is AAGVIQSPRHLIKEKRETATLKCYPIPRHDTVYWYQQGPGQDPQFLISFYEKMQSDKGSIPDRFSAQQFSDYHSELNMSSLELGDSALYFCASSSNPLAGGREQYFGPGTRLTVT.

This chain joins TRBV19 and TRBJ1-1; TRBD1 matches 7 bases. This CDR3 spans 16 amino acids. Germline V lookup: CDR1 LNHDA, CDR2 SQIVND (reference sequence). With V trimmed by 1 base and J by 4 bases, 9 bases remained unmatched. DNA of the CDR3: TGTGCCAGTAGTATAGGGAGTGAGACAGGGAGCACTGAAGCTTTCTTT. As protein: CASSIGSETGSTEAFF. Drawing the rest from reference TRBV19 and TRBJ1-1, the complete variable domain is DGGITQSPKYLFRKEGQNVTLSCEQNLNHDAMYWYRQDPGQGLRLIYYSQIVNDFQKGDIAEGYSVSREKKESFPLTVTSAQKNPTAFYLCASSIGSETGSTEAFFGQGTRLTVV.

V and J are TRBV6-5 and TRBJ2-3; perhaps TRBD1 as D (6 bases). Per the germline V gene, CDR1 is MNHEY and CDR2 is SVGAGI. CDR3 size: 14 residues. The V end lost 2 bases, the J end lost 5 bases, and 11 bases lay between the germline ends. In DNA, the CDR3 is TGTGCCAGCAGTTACGTGGGGGCGGGAGATACGCAGTATTTT. It codes for CASSYVGAGDTQYF.

The chain recombines TRBV5-1 with TRBJ2-6, with 7 bases that match TRBD1. Trimming took 1 base from V and 4 from J; bases not matched to a gene: 11. Germline V lookup: CDR1 SGHRS, CDR2 YFSETQ. The CDR3 runs 18 residues. The CDR3 loop is CASSLKPGQFTGANVLTF. Written as DNA, the CDR3 is TGCGCCAGCAGCTTGAAACCGGGACAGTTTACCGGGGCCAACGTCCTGACTTTC.

The rearrangement joins TRBV29-1 to TRBJ1-4, with 7 bases that match TRBD1. Germline assignment: CDR1 SQVTM and CDR2 ANQGSEA. V dropped 2 bases and J dropped 8; count of bases not matched to a gene: 5. The CDR3 length is 13 residues. CDR3 coding DNA: TGCAGCGTTGAAACAGGGGTAGGAGAAAAACTGTTTTTT. Protein product: CSVETGVGEKLFF.